This T cell receptor beta chain stems from a study of blood T cell repertoires in COVID-19. Whole-study context: Researchers got acute and convalescent COVID-19 samples from the United States, Italy and Spain.

Using immunoSEQ multiplex PCR, the repertoire was profiled, and TCRdb retains in-frame clones only, with some absent. The sample includes approximately 32,000 clones, roughly 84% seen only once; the top ten take roughly an eighth. CDR3 length equals 15 residues. The ends were cut back, 1 base at V and 7 bases at J, with 11 bases in the middle. CDR1 is SEHNR, CDR2 FQNEAQ, per germline (reference sequence). The sequencing sample was made of peripheral blood. V usage is TRBV7-9 and J usage is TRBJ1-6; D unresolved. This clonotype was sampled from a man aged 55-75 years with active COVID-19. CDR3 in DNA: TGTGCCAGCAGCTTAGACAGCTTCCAGAATTCACCCCTCCACTTT. It translates to CASSLDSFQNSPLHF.